Detailed here is one T cell receptor (delta chain). Its antigen is unknown. The protein that TCRdb holds for this DNA derives from a much larger clone and differs from the translated DNA at residue 5, which likely indicates a read error; the protein shown here is translated from the DNA. Gammadelta T cells were flow-sorted from PBMC into Vgamma9/Vdelta2+ and Vdelta2-negative populations for bulk analysis. This CDR3 is built from 18 residues. After removal of 3 bases from V and 2 bases from J, the junction contained 14 bases not matched to a gene. CDR1 is GEAIGNYY, CDR2 EKD, per germline. The entry originates in a study of γδ T cells in repeated Plasmodium falciparum infection. At the level of the study: Age- and gender-matched Australian children served as comparison for malaria-exposed Malian children. Over about 600 days, donors received four mosquito-bite P. falciparum NF54 infections. General study results and limits: Malian children's Vdelta2-negative repertoires appeared more expanded and less diverse than Australians'.

TRG and TRD sequences were obtained from every sorted gammadelta sample. TCRdb applied CATT to the multiplex PCR reads for clone calling. This sample yields 93,000 or so delta-chain clones, of which 0.9% to 1% are seen a single time; around 9.6% belongs to the top ten. The sequenced material came from gamma-delta T cells from blood. This sequence originates from a pool of human donors (malaria-infected and uninfected, not separated). J is TRDJ1 and V is TRDV2; 10 bases are a match to TRDD3. Here the J gene came from matching the DNA to germline, since TCRdb omits it. The CDR3 spells CACDARTGGLRVTDKLIF. DNA for the CDR3: TGTGCCTGTGACGCCCGTACTGGGGGATTGAGGGTGACCGATAAACTCATCTTT.